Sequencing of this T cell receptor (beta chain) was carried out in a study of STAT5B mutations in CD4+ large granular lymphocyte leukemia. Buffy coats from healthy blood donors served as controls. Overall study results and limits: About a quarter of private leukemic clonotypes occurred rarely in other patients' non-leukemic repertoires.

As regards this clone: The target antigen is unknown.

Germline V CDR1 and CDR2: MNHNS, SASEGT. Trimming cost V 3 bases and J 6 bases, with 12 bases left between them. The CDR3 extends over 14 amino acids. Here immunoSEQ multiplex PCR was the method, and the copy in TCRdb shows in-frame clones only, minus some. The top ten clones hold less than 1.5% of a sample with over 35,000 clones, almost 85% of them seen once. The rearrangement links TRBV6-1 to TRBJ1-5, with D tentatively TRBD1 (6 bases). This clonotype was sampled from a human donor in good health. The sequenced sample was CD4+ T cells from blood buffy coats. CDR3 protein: CASSEWGASQPQHF. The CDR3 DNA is TGTGCCAGCAGTGAGTGGGGGGCGAGTCAGCCCCAGCATTTT.